This TCR beta chain was sequenced during a study of radiation and T cells in renal cell carcinoma. Indicated time point: baseline pretreatment blood. Indicated treatment: 15 Gy SBRT to primary tumor, nephrectomy 4 weeks later. The CDR3 runs to 15 residues. V lost 6 bases, J lost 0 bases, and 12 bases lay in between. CDR1 is MGHRA, CDR2 YSYEKL, per germline. Only in-frame clones appear in the TCRdb table, and some are missing; sequencing was by immunoSEQ multiplex PCR. This repertoire shows some 110,000 clones, approximately 82% found once; its top ten account for about 3%. V gene TRBV4-1 combines with J gene TRBJ1-5; weak D call: TRBD1 (6 bases). This sequence originates from a woman aged 60-75 years with renal cell carcinoma. The sequences come from blood, collected from a patient whose treatment included radiotherapy and nephrectomy. As DNA, the CDR3 is TGCGCCAGCAGTCCCCCGGGGGCTAGCAATCAGCCCCAGCATTTT. Translation: CASSPPGASNQPQHF.